This is a list of T cell receptor beta chains from one sample in a study of blood T cell repertoires in COVID-19. Measured with immunoSEQ multiplex PCR; TCRdb has only the in-frame clones, and not every one. The data show some 220,000 clones, with around 80% seen just once and over 7% held by the top ten. Sequenced sample: peripheral blood. The receptors derive from a woman between 65 and 79 years old with acute or convalescent COVID-19. CDR3s include the opening cysteine and the closing phenylalanine or tryptophan. The order of the fields is J gene, D gene, clone size, V gene, CDR3 protein, CDR3 DNA. The D gene is left open where the match is weak. Only part of the rows carry a size: once, few, many, or a class if the clone is expanded.

TRBJ2-3	-	-	TRBV14	CASSYHRDTKRYTQYF	TGTGCCAGCAGCTATCATAGGGACACCAAAAGGTATACGCAGTATTTT
TRBJ2-3	-	-	TRBV12-5	CASGLLPGSDTQYF	TGTGCTAGTGGTTTGTTGCCAGGTTCAGATACGCAGTATTTT
TRBJ2-7	-	-	TRBV7-2	CASSLDAGAAYEQYF	TGTGCCAGCAGCTTAGACGCGGGGGCGGCCTACGAGCAGTACTTC
TRBJ2-5	TRBD1	-	TRBV27	CASSLGQGEKYF	TGTGCCAGCAGTTTGGGACAGGGCGAGAAGTACTTC
TRBJ2-7	-	-	TRBV6-5	CASSKLYEQYF	TGTGCCAGCAGCAAGCTCTACGAGCAGTACTTC
TRBJ1-2	TRBD1	-	TRBV5-4	CASSSPNQGGGGYTF	TGTGCCAGCAGCTCCCCGAACCAGGGGGGAGGTGGCTACACCTTC
TRBJ2-2	-	few	TRBV19	CASAHPNTGELFF	TGTGCCAGTGCACACCCGAACACCGGGGAGCTGTTTTTT
TRBJ1-3	TRBD1	few	TRBV24-1	CATSGSDRAGNTIYF	TGTGCCACCAGTGGGAGCGACAGGGCCGGAAACACCATATATTTT
TRBJ2-3	-	-	TRBV19	CASSTGQSTDTQYF	TGTGCCAGTAGTACCGGACAGAGCACAGATACGCAGTATTTT
TRBJ1-2	TRBD1	-	TRBV18	CASSQTGGEGYGYTF	TGTGCCAGCTCTCAAACAGGGGGCGAGGGCTATGGCTACACCTTC
TRBJ1-2	TRBD1	-	TRBV3-1/TRBV3-2	CASSQTRQGGYGYTF	TGTGCCAGCAGCCAAACCAGACAGGGAGGCTATGGCTACACCTTC
TRBJ2-7	TRBD2	-	TRBV14	CASSQSRTSGALWF	TGTGCCAGCAGCCAATCCAGGACTAGCGGGGCTCTTTGGTTC
TRBJ1-3	-	-	TRBV5-5	CASSLEVALSTIYF	TGTGCCAGCAGCTTAGAGGTAGCCCTATCCACCATATATTTT
TRBJ1-2	-	-	TRBV6-2/TRBV6-3	CASSDAAGGVYGYTF	TGTGCCAGCAGTGATGCGGCGGGCGGTGTCTATGGCTACACCTTC
TRBJ1-6	-	-	TRBV30	CAWSEGQGNSPLHF	TGTGCCTGGAGTGAGGGCCAGGGGAATTCACCCCTCCACTTT
TRBJ2-5	-	-	TRBV6-2/TRBV6-3	CASSYGRSGAQYF	TGTGCCAGCAGTTACGGACGCTCAGGGGCCCAGTACTTC
TRBJ1-1	TRBD1	-	TRBV18	CASSPGTGENTEAFF	TGTGCCAGCTCCCCCGGGACAGGGGAAAACACTGAAGCTTTCTTT
TRBJ2-2	TRBD2	-	TRBV10-1	CASSESIGTKLAGELFF	TGCGCCAGCAGTGAGTCTATCGGGACTAAACTCGCCGGGGAGCTGTTTTTT
TRBJ2-3	-	-	TRBV9	CASSVGGVYTDTQYF	TGTGCCAGCAGCGTAGGGGGGGTTTACACAGATACGCAGTATTTT
TRBJ1-2	-	once	TRBV5-1	CASGGANYGYTF	TGCGCCAGCGGGGGGGCGAACTATGGCTACACCTTC
TRBJ1-2	-	-	TRBV4-3	CASSQDLGTPVF	TGCGCCAGCAGCCAAGATTTGGGGACACCAGTCTTC
TRBJ2-7	-	-	TRBV4-3	CASSQVGSSYEQYF	TGCGCCAGCAGCCAAGTAGGGAGCTCCTACGAGCAGTACTTC
TRBJ1-2	-	many	TRBV12-3/TRBV12-4	CASSLAGRNGYTF	TGTGCCAGCAGTTTAGCGGGCAGGAATGGCTACACCTTC
TRBJ2-1	TRBD2	-	TRBV5-4	CASTLASGIFYNEQFF	TGTGCCAGCACCCTTGCGAGCGGGATTTTTTACAATGAGCAGTTCTTC
TRBJ1-1	-	-	TRBV9	CASSVSGGVSNTEAFF	TGTGCCAGCAGCGTCAGTGGGGGGGTCTCGAACACTGAAGCTTTCTTT
TRBJ2-7	-	-	TRBV4-3	CASSQVEGGEQYF	TGCGCCAGCAGCCAAGTGGAGGGTGGGGAGCAGTACTTC
TRBJ2-7	-	-	TRBV24-1	CATSDSRTVQYF	TGTGCCACCAGTGATTCGAGGACAGTGCAGTACTTC
TRBJ2-2	-	-	TRBV7-2	CASRNRELRTGELFF	TGTGCCAGCAGGAACAGGGAATTAAGGACCGGGGAGCTGTTTTTT
TRBJ1-4	TRBD1	-	TRBV7-6	CASSPAGTGNEKLFF	TGTGCCAGCAGCCCCGCAGGGACAGGGAATGAAAAACTGTTTTTT
TRBJ2-5	-	-	TRBV10-2	CASRRTAMGYQETQYF	TGCGCCAGCAGGAGGACTGCTATGGGGTACCAAGAGACCCAGTACTTC
TRBJ1-6	TRBD1	-	TRBV7-2	CASSPLATGVSSPLHF	TGTGCCAGCAGCCCGCTCGCTACAGGGGTCAGTTCACCCCTCCACTTT
TRBJ2-6	TRBD1	-	TRBV6-5	CAASGGSGANVLTF	TGTGCCGCGTCAGGGGGTTCTGGGGCCAACGTCCTGACTTTC
TRBJ2-1	-	few	TRBV27	CASSFGGAPYNEQFF	TGTGCCAGCAGTTTTGGGGGGGCCCCCTACAATGAGCAGTTCTTC
TRBJ1-5	-	few	TRBV19	CASNGQYQPQHF	TGTGCCAGTAATGGACAATATCAGCCCCAGCATTTT
TRBJ1-5	-	-	TRBV4-1	CASSQPGAGQPQHF	TGCGCCAGCAGCCAACCAGGGGCGGGTCAGCCCCAGCATTTT
TRBJ2-2	TRBD2	once	TRBV7-2	CASSFLPGTRDTGELFF	TGTGCCAGCAGTTTCCTACCCGGGACTAGGGACACCGGGGAGCTGTTTTTT
TRBJ2-7	TRBD1	-	TRBV6-5	CASSQGARTSYEQYF	TGTGCCAGTTCACAGGGGGCTAGGACTTCCTACGAGCAGTACTTC
TRBJ2-2	-	-	TRBV30	CAWSGTANTGELFF	TGTGCCTGGAGTGGGACAGCGAACACCGGGGAGCTGTTTTTT
TRBJ1-6	-	-	TRBV6-5	CASSRNSEGNSPLHF	TGTGCCAGCAGCCGGAACTCCGAGGGTAATTCACCCCTCCACTTT
TRBJ2-3	TRBD1	many	TRBV6-5	CASRDRGVTDTQYF	TGTGCCAGCAGGGACAGGGGGGTGACAGATACGCAGTATTTT
TRBJ1-1	-	-	TRBV5-4	CASSLQGALTEAFF	TGTGCCAGCAGCTTACAGGGCGCGTTAACTGAAGCTTTCTTT
TRBJ2-1	TRBD2	-	TRBV3-1/TRBV3-2	CASSGSGGANEQFF	TGTGCCAGCAGCGGCAGCGGGGGGGCAAATGAGCAGTTCTTC
TRBJ1-5	-	-	TRBV18	CASSPGQQANQPQHF	TGTGCCAGCTCACCAGGTCAACAGGCTAATCAGCCCCAGCATTTT
TRBJ2-7	-	-	TRBV28	CASGSSYEQYF	TGTGCCAGCGGTTCGTCCTACGAGCAGTACTTC
TRBJ2-2	TRBD2	few	TRBV6-5	CASSLLGASGTGELFF	TGTGCCAGCAGTTTACTCGGCGCTAGCGGGACCGGGGAGCTGTTTTTT
TRBJ2-7	TRBD1	-	TRBV15	CATSRDGTGDEQYF	TGTGCCACCAGCAGAGACGGGACAGGGGACGAGCAGTACTTC
TRBJ2-2	TRBD1	-	TRBV10-1	CASSTGQGGELFF	TGCGCCAGCAGTACCGGACAGGGCGGGGAGCTGTTTTTT
TRBJ2-7	-	-	TRBV20-1	CSARASWEQYF	TGCAGTGCTAGGGCCTCTTGGGAGCAGTACTTC
TRBJ2-7	TRBD2	-	TRBV27	CASSLTSGGPMPYEQYF	TGTGCCAGCAGTCTAACTAGCGGGGGGCCAATGCCCTACGAGCAGTACTTC
TRBJ2-3	-	once	TRBV21-1	CASSPPRTAGTDTQYF	TGTGCCAGCAGCCCACCTAGGACAGCAGGCACAGATACGCAGTATTTT
TRBJ2-2	TRBD1	once	TRBV5-1	CASSYSGGDTGELFF	TGCGCCAGCAGCTACTCAGGGGGCGACACCGGGGAGCTGTTTTTT
TRBJ2-1	-	-	TRBV6-5	CASTGLSGLTEQFF	TGTGCCAGTACTGGGCTAAGCGGACTAACGGAGCAGTTCTTC
TRBJ2-5	TRBD1	-	TRBV18	CASSLKDRGRETQYF	TGTGCCAGCTCACTGAAGGACAGGGGGCGAGAGACCCAGTACTTC
TRBJ2-2	-	-	TRBV7-2	CASSERPNTGELFF	TGTGCCAGCAGCGAGCGCCCGAACACCGGGGAGCTGTTTTTT
TRBJ1-4	TRBD1	-	TRBV5-4	CASSVRGSNEKLFF	TGTGCCAGCAGCGTCAGGGGGTCTAATGAAAAACTGTTTTTT
TRBJ1-5	-	-	TRBV30	CAWSNIGQPDQPQHF	TGTGCCTGGAGTAATATCGGACAGCCCGATCAGCCCCAGCATTTT
TRBJ2-5	TRBD2	-	TRBV2	CASSSRSGGPGQETQYF	TGTGCCAGCAGTTCCCGTTCGGGGGGGCCGGGTCAAGAGACCCAGTACTTC
TRBJ2-6	TRBD2	-	TRBV19	CASTSGGAKFGANVLTF	TGTGCCAGTACTAGCGGGGGGGCTAAGTTTGGGGCCAACGTCCTGACTTTC